Included here is one TCR beta chain sequence, with context. Its antigen remains unidentified. A much larger clone sits a single nucleotide away, making a read error possible. These data belong to a study of response to subunit inactivated influenza vaccine. CDR3 length equals 12 residues. Germline assignment: CDR1 SEHNR and CDR2 FQNEAQ (reference sequence). Regarding the study as a whole: Only a handful of new T cells, the authors suggested, are recruited with each seasonal influenza vaccination.

One entry per CDR3 protein, called by TCRdb with MiXCR from the RT-PCR reads. The sample has hundreds of thousands of distinct CDR3 sequences; roughly 15% are singletons. The sample in question was PBMCs from blood, obtained 14 days before vaccination. The genes are TRBV7-9 and TRBJ2-1; no reliable D call. The TCR originated in a middle-aged man who received an inactivated influenza vaccine. CDR3 nucleotides: TGTGCCAGCAGCTTAACATACAATGAGCAGCTCTTC. Its protein is CASSLTYNEQLF. Drawing the rest from reference TRBV7-9 and TRBJ2-1, the complete variable domain is DTGVSQNPRHKITKRGQNVTFRCDPISEHNRLYWYRQTLGQGPEFLTYFQNEAQLEKSRLLSDRFSAERPKGSFSTLEIQRTEQGDSAMYLCASSLTYNEQLFGPGTRLTVL.